The 19 T cell receptor beta chains below come from one sample, sequenced in a study of blood T cell repertoires in COVID-19. Repertoires were generated with immunoSEQ multiplex PCR, while TCRdb's copy carries only in-frame clones and drops some. The table has nearly 350,000 clones, roughly 90% seen once. The sequencing sample was made of peripheral blood. The receptors come from a woman in her sixties or seventies with COVID-19, enrolled during active disease.

J is TRBJ1-1 and V is TRBV14; TRBD1 matches at 10 bases. The germline gives CDR1 SGHDN, CDR2 FVKESK. V was pared by 4 bases and J by 1 base, with 12 bases of the junction left unmatched. The CDR3 runs 18 residues. The CDR3 region is CASSLNLDRGSPNTEAFF. Here the CDR3 DNA reads TGTGCCAGCAGCCTAAATCTGGACAGGGGGTCTCCGAACACTGAAGCTTTCTTT.

The V call is TRBV13, the J call TRBJ2-7; the match to TRBD2 covers 8 bases. V shed 6 bases and J 2 bases; nucleotides not matched to a gene: 6. The CDR3 has 14 residues. Germline V gene data show CDR1 as PRHDT and CDR2 as FYEKMQ (reference sequence). The CDR3: CASRVAGTPYEQYF. The CDR3 bases are TGTGCCAGCAGGGTAGCGGGGACCCCCTACGAGCAGTACTTC.

The chain couples TRBV4-3 to TRBJ2-1; D remains ambiguous. The germline V and J ends were trimmed by 0 bases and 10 bases, with 10 bases remaining between them. CDR3 length equals 13 residues. Germline assignment: CDR1 LGHNA and CDR2 YSLEER. CDR3 sequence reads: CASSQDRPGEQFF. CDR3 nucleotides: TGCGCCAGCAGCCAAGACAGGCCAGGAGAGCAGTTCTTC.

The chain joins TRBV7-2 to TRBJ2-2, with D perhaps TRBD2 (6 bases). This CDR3 spans 15 amino acids. Germline V CDR1 and CDR2: SGHTA, FQGNSA. The V end was cut by 3 bases, the J end by 1 base, with 9 bases between. The CDR3 sequence is CASSFTSQNTGELFF. For the CDR3, the DNA is TGTGCCAGCAGCTTCACTAGCCAGAACACCGGGGAGCTGTTTTTT. The entire variable domain, with the rest obtained from reference TRBV7-2 and TRBJ2-2, is as follows: GAGVSQSPSNKVTEKGKDVELRCDPISGHTALYWYRQSLGQGLEFLIYFQGNSAPDKSGLPSDRFSAERTGGSVSTLTIQRTQQEDSAVYLCASSFTSQNTGELFFGEGSRLTVL.

In its sample, this clone was seen a few times. This sequence joins TRBV5-6 and TRBJ2-5, with 7 bases that match TRBD2. V lost 1 base, J lost 4 bases, and 4 bases stayed unmatched. The V gene's germline CDR1 is SGHDT and CDR2 YYEEEE. This CDR3 has 14 residues. The CDR3 sequence is CASSLRQRGETQYF. Written as DNA, the CDR3 is TGTGCCAGCAGCTTGAGGCAGCGGGGAGAGACCCAGTACTTC.

The chain has TRBV28 and TRBJ2-7; a possible D gene is TRBD1 (5 bases). The CDR3 contains 13 residues. The ends were cut back, 2 bases at V and 5 bases at J, with 10 bases in the middle. The germline V gene encodes CDR1 MDHEN and CDR2 SYDVKM. The DNA for the CDR3 is TGTGCCAGCAGTTTAGGCGGCAGGGACGAGCAGTACTTC. Translating gives CASSLGGRDEQYF.

Turning to this clone: This may be a read error: a much more frequent sequence differs by one nucleotide. The genes are TRBV7-9 and TRBJ1-4; D is unresolved. CDR1 and CDR2 (germline): SEHNR, FQNEAQ (reference sequence). The V end lost 3 bases, the J end lost 10 bases, and 9 bases lay between the germline ends. This CDR3 region has 12 residues. The CDR3 DNA follows: TGTGCCAGCAGCTTCGGGGAGGTAAAACTGTTTTTT. Protein: CASSFGEVKLFF.

The rearrangement uses TRBV27 and TRBJ2-6; D is undetermined. Germline values: CDR1 MNHEY, CDR2 SMNVEV (reference sequence). This CDR3 region has 15 residues. Trimming shortened V by 2 bases and J by 0 bases, and 5 bases separated the two germline ends. CDR3 sequence (DNA): TGTGCCAGCAGTTTAACGGGCTCTGGGGCCAACGTCCTGACTTTC. Its protein product is CASSLTGSGANVLTF.

The chain joins TRBV6-4 to TRBJ2-2; D remains ambiguous. CDR1 and CDR2 from the germline V gene are MRHNA and SNTAGT. CDR3 length: 12 amino acids. Trimming cost V 4 bases and J 5 bases, with 5 bases left between them. CDR3 nucleotides: TGTGCCAGCAGTGTCGGTACCGGGGAGCTGTTTTTT. It codes for CASSVGTGELFF.

This rearrangement joins TRBV7-2 to TRBJ1-5, with 7 bases that match TRBD1. The CDR3 runs to 12 residues. J lost 5 bases, V lost 8 bases, and 3 bases had no gene match. Germline assignment: CDR1 SGHTA and CDR2 FQGNSA. The CDR3 reads CASGDRDQPQHF. The DNA of the CDR3 is TGTGCCAGCGGAGACAGGGATCAGCCCCAGCATTTT.

The rearrangement joins TRBV7-2 to TRBJ1-2, with a tentative D call TRBD1 (5 bases). CDR3 length: 16 residues. Germline loops: CDR1 SGHTA, CDR2 FQGNSA. Trimming took off 7 bases at V and 8 bases at J, with 26 bases between the two ends. The CDR3 spells CASTPNGVGPLSGYTF. As DNA, the CDR3 is TGTGCCAGCACTCCAAATGGGGTGGGGCCATTGAGCGGCTACACCTTC.

The J gene is TRBJ2-7, the V gene TRBV9, with a tentative D call TRBD1 (7 bases). Germline CDR1 reads SGDLS; CDR2 reads YYNGEE. This CDR3 contains 15 residues. The V end was cut by 0 bases, the J end by 5 bases, with 15 bases between. This CDR3 reads CASSVVGGGGDEQYF. The CDR3 DNA reads as TGTGCCAGCAGCGTAGTCGGAGGGGGCGGCGACGAGCAGTACTTC. The whole variable domain, remainder taken from reference TRBV9 and TRBJ2-7, is DSGVTQTPKHLITATGQRVTLRCSPRSGDLSVYWYQQSLDQGLQFLIQYYNGEERAKGNILERFSAQQFPDLHSELNLSSLELGDSALYFCASSVVGGGGDEQYFGPGTRLTVT.

The gene calls are TRBV3-1 (or the pseudogene TRBV3-2) and TRBJ1-6; D unclear. This CDR3 is built from 15 residues. Germline CDR1 and CDR2: LGHDT and YNNKEL (reference sequence). The germline V and J ends were trimmed by 5 bases and 8 bases, with 16 bases remaining between them. The CDR3 here is CASSATYIFYSPLHF. The CDR3 DNA sequence: TGTGCCAGCAGCGCCACATACATCTTTTATTCACCCCTCCACTTT.

The chain joins TRBV6-1 to TRBJ2-2; D is perhaps TRBD2 (6 bases). The CDR3 consists of 16 residues. The V gene lost 1 base and the J gene lost 5 bases, with 14 bases spanning the gap. Germline CDR1 reads MNHNS; CDR2 reads SASEGT. CDR3 coding DNA: TGTGCCAGCAGTGAAGTGCAGGGACTTCGAACCGGGGAGCTGTTTTTT. This translates into CASSEVQGLRTGELFF.

V is TRBV2 and J is TRBJ2-5; a possible D gene is TRBD1 (5 bases). V gave up 4 bases and J gave up 4 bases, with 7 bases separating them. The CDR3 is 12 residues long. CDR1 and CDR2 from the germline V gene are SNHLY and FYNNEI. CDR3 nucleotide sequence: TGTGCCAGCAGTGGGCAGGGAGAGACCCAGTACTTC. As protein: CASSGQGETQYF.

The rearrangement links TRBV12-5 to TRBJ1-5; D call uncertain. The length of the CDR3 is 14 residues. The germline gives CDR1 LGHNT, CDR2 FRNRAP. V was shortened by 5 bases and J by 7 bases, with 15 bases between the two germline ends. CDR3 residues: CASGPGMGGQPQHF. The CDR3 coding sequence is TGTGCTAGTGGTCCCGGGATGGGAGGCCAGCCCCAGCATTTT.

CDR3 loop: CASSRAGGQEQFF. The CDR3 coding sequence is TGCGCCAGCAGCCGAGCGGGGGGGCAGGAGCAGTTCTTC. The chain combines TRBV4-3 with TRBJ2-1, with 10 bases matching TRBD2. V dropped 4 bases and J dropped 10; count of bases not matched to a gene: 4. The CDR3 extends over 13 amino acids. Germline lookup yields CDR1 LGHNA and CDR2 YSLEER.

The table lists this clone with a count of one. The CDR3 DNA reads as TGTGCCAGCAGCTTATGGCTCGGACTAGCGGAAGAGACCCAGTACTTC. Translating it yields CASSLWLGLAEETQYF. The V and J genes are TRBV7-2 and TRBJ2-5, with TRBD2 identical over 10 bases. Trimming took 2 bases from V and 3 from J; bases not matched to a gene: 6. CDR3 length: 16 residues. Germline V gene sequence: CDR1 SGHTA, CDR2 FQGNSA.

This chain uses TRBV5-8 with TRBJ1-1; 7 bases are a match to TRBD1. The V gene end was trimmed by 4 bases and the J gene end by 10 bases; junction bases not matched to a gene: 10. Germline V gene data show CDR1 as SGHTS and CDR2 as YDEGEE. The CDR3 is 13 amino acids. CDR3: CASSLTGPSGAFF. In DNA form, the CDR3 reads TGTGCCAGCAGCCTGACAGGGCCCTCGGGAGCTTTCTTT.